A selection of T cell receptor beta chains follows, all from one sample in a study of T-cell reconstitution after alpha-beta-depleted transplantation in children. Each CDR3 protein gets one entry after TCRdb re-called the PCR reads with MiXCR. This table has about 540,000 distinct CDR3 sequences, around 19% appearing once. The specimen comprised PBMCs from the stem cell graft donor, sampled from the stem cell graft. These receptors all stem from a human donor who donated a stem cell graft to a child with acute lymphoblastic leukemia. The CDR3 runs from the conserved cysteine through the conserved F or W. Each record gives: CDR3 protein, CDR3 DNA, clone size, V gene, D gene, J gene. A D gene is named only where the DNA matches it firmly. Part of the rows lack a size; the others show once, few, many or a class for expanded clones.

cdr3_aa: CASSLTGKGSYEQYF; cdr3_nt: TGTGCCAGCAGTTTAACCGGGAAGGGCTCCTACGAGCAGTACTTC; clone_size: NA; v_call: TRBV27; d_call: NA; j_call: TRBJ2-7
cdr3_aa: CASSSSLAGAPYEQYF; cdr3_nt: TGTGCCAGCAGCTCTAGTCTAGCGGGGGCTCCCTACGAGCAGTACTTC; clone_size: NA; v_call: TRBV27; d_call: TRBD2; j_call: TRBJ2-7
cdr3_aa: CASSFPLASGTNTGELFF; cdr3_nt: TGTGCCAGCAGCTTCCCTTTGGCTAGCGGGACGAACACCGGGGAGCTGTTTTTT; clone_size: NA; v_call: TRBV11-2; d_call: TRBD2; j_call: TRBJ2-2
cdr3_aa: CASSQSGPYYGYTF; cdr3_nt: TGTGCCAGCAGCCAAAGTGGGCCGTACTATGGCTACACCTTC; clone_size: many; v_call: TRBV3-1; d_call: NA; j_call: TRBJ1-2
cdr3_aa: CASSLVGGDTEAFF; cdr3_nt: TGTGCCAGCAGCTTAGTAGGGGGGGACACTGAAGCTTTCTTT; clone_size: few; v_call: TRBV7-8; d_call: NA; j_call: TRBJ1-1
cdr3_aa: CASSQDRRSNTEAFF; cdr3_nt: TGTGCCAGCAGCCAAGATCGTCGGAGCAACACTGAAGCTTTCTTT; clone_size: NA; v_call: TRBV3-1; d_call: NA; j_call: TRBJ1-1
cdr3_aa: CAIRGGAGTGELFF; cdr3_nt: TGTGCCATCAGGGGAGGGGCGGGGACCGGGGAGCTGTTTTTT; clone_size: NA; v_call: TRBV10-3; d_call: TRBD2; j_call: TRBJ2-2
cdr3_aa: CSAASGRLAGADTQYF; cdr3_nt: TGCAGTGCCGCCTCCGGCCGCCTAGCGGGAGCAGATACGCAGTATTTT; clone_size: few; v_call: TRBV20-1; d_call: TRBD2; j_call: TRBJ2-3
cdr3_aa: CASSSTGVTEAFF; cdr3_nt: TGTGCCAGCAGCTCGACAGGGGTCACTGAAGCTTTCTTT; clone_size: few; v_call: TRBV7-3; d_call: TRBD1; j_call: TRBJ1-1
cdr3_aa: CASSLTGVSNEQFF; cdr3_nt: TGTGCCAGCAGCTTAACAGGAGTGTCCAATGAGCAGTTCTTC; clone_size: NA; v_call: TRBV7-3; d_call: NA; j_call: TRBJ2-1
cdr3_aa: CASSYEVTGGQQYF; cdr3_nt: TGTGCCAGCAGTTACGAGGTAACAGGGGGCCAGCAGTACTTC; clone_size: few; v_call: TRBV6-5; d_call: TRBD1; j_call: TRBJ2-7
cdr3_aa: CASSLSGIYF; cdr3_nt: TGCGCCAGCAGCTTGAGCGGGATCTACTTC; clone_size: few; v_call: TRBV5-1; d_call: TRBD2; j_call: TRBJ2-7
cdr3_aa: CASSQDGWGRTEAFF; cdr3_nt: TGTGCCAGCAGCCAAGACGGTTGGGGACGCACTGAAGCTTTCTTT; clone_size: NA; v_call: TRBV3-1; d_call: NA; j_call: TRBJ1-1
cdr3_aa: CSARDARASSYEQYF; cdr3_nt: TGCAGTGCTAGAGATGCCCGGGCCTCCTCCTACGAGCAGTACTTC; clone_size: NA; v_call: TRBV20-1; d_call: NA; j_call: TRBJ2-7
cdr3_aa: CASSEKQGRPGDTQYF; cdr3_nt: TGTGCCAGCAGCGAAAAACAGGGGCGCCCCGGGGATACGCAGTATTTT; clone_size: once; v_call: TRBV9; d_call: TRBD1; j_call: TRBJ2-3
cdr3_aa: CASSSPWGKGIEQFF; cdr3_nt: TGTGCCAGCAGCTCACCCTGGGGTAAGGGGATTGAGCAGTTCTTC; clone_size: few; v_call: TRBV5-6; d_call: NA; j_call: TRBJ2-1
cdr3_aa: CASSFGAGTNYGYTF; cdr3_nt: TGTGCCAGTAGTTTTGGAGCCGGGACGAACTATGGCTACACCTTC; clone_size: few; v_call: TRBV19; d_call: NA; j_call: TRBJ1-2
cdr3_aa: CASSFLQFPYEQYF; cdr3_nt: TGTGCCAGCAGTTTTTTACAGTTTCCCTACGAGCAGTACTTC; clone_size: few; v_call: TRBV28; d_call: NA; j_call: TRBJ2-7
cdr3_aa: CASSELSSGRGSEQFF; cdr3_nt: TGTGCCAGCAGCGAGCTAAGTAGCGGGAGGGGCAGTGAGCAGTTCTTC; clone_size: NA; v_call: TRBV5-6; d_call: TRBD2; j_call: TRBJ2-1
cdr3_aa: CASSQVAGGPYEQYF; cdr3_nt: TGTGCCAGCAGCCAAGTAGCGGGGGGCCCCTACGAGCAGTACTTC; clone_size: many; v_call: TRBV3-1; d_call: TRBD2; j_call: TRBJ2-7
cdr3_aa: CASSYHRGVSGANVLTF; cdr3_nt: TGTGCCAGCAGTTACCACAGGGGTGTCTCTGGGGCCAACGTCCTGACTTTC; clone_size: few; v_call: TRBV6-5; d_call: TRBD1; j_call: TRBJ2-6
cdr3_aa: CASSPGVGELFF; cdr3_nt: TGCGCCAGCAGCCCCGGGGTCGGGGAGCTGTTTTTT; clone_size: many; v_call: TRBV4-1; d_call: NA; j_call: TRBJ2-2
cdr3_aa: CASSLVGSPGNEQFF; cdr3_nt: TGTGCCAGCAGTTTAGTTGGCAGCCCGGGAAATGAGCAGTTCTTC; clone_size: NA; v_call: TRBV27; d_call: NA; j_call: TRBJ2-1
cdr3_aa: CAISDFLAGVAYEQYF; cdr3_nt: TGTGCCATCAGTGATTTTTTAGCGGGAGTAGCCTACGAGCAGTACTTC; clone_size: NA; v_call: TRBV10-3; d_call: TRBD2; j_call: TRBJ2-7
cdr3_aa: CASSPSGRKSNEQFF; cdr3_nt: TGTGCCAGCTCACCAAGCGGGAGGAAATCCAATGAGCAGTTCTTC; clone_size: NA; v_call: TRBV18; d_call: TRBD2; j_call: TRBJ2-1
cdr3_aa: CASSLTQGQRSYNSPLHF; cdr3_nt: TGTGCCAGCAGCTTAACACAGGGACAGAGGTCCTATAATTCACCCCTCCACTTT; clone_size: NA; v_call: TRBV11-2; d_call: TRBD1; j_call: TRBJ1-6
cdr3_aa: CCASVLALQSSADTQYF; cdr3_nt: TGCTGTGCTAGTGTCCTAGCGCTCCAAAGTAGCGCAGATACGCAGTATTTT; clone_size: NA; v_call: TRBV20-1; d_call: NA; j_call: TRBJ2-3
cdr3_aa: CASSLRTVSSGANVLTF; cdr3_nt: TGTGCCAGCAGCTTAAGGACAGTCTCCTCTGGGGCCAACGTCCTGACTTTC; clone_size: few; v_call: TRBV11-1; d_call: NA; j_call: TRBJ2-6
cdr3_aa: CASSRGDEQYF; cdr3_nt: TGTGCCAGCAGTAGGGGAGACGAGCAGTACTTC; clone_size: few; v_call: TRBV6-5; d_call: NA; j_call: TRBJ2-7
cdr3_aa: CASSLVGHRSNQPQHF; cdr3_nt: TGTGCCAGCAGCTTAGTAGGTCATCGCAGCAATCAGCCCCAGCATTTT; clone_size: few; v_call: TRBV7-8; d_call: NA; j_call: TRBJ1-5
cdr3_aa: CGSSFATSYEQYF; cdr3_nt: TGTGGCAGCAGCTTCGCCACCTCCTACGAGCAGTACTTC; clone_size: NA; v_call: TRBV6-1; d_call: NA; j_call: TRBJ2-7
cdr3_aa: CASSPKLANHYEQYF; cdr3_nt: TGCGCCAGCAGTCCAAAACTAGCGAACCACTACGAGCAGTACTTC; clone_size: NA; v_call: TRBV23-1; d_call: TRBD2; j_call: TRBJ2-7
cdr3_aa: CSVVMTGSYGYTF; cdr3_nt: TGCAGCGTAGTAATGACAGGGAGCTATGGCTACACCTTC; clone_size: NA; v_call: TRBV29-1; d_call: TRBD1; j_call: TRBJ1-2
cdr3_aa: CASSLTGGRETQYF; cdr3_nt: TGCGCCAGCAGCTTGACAGGGGGCAGGGAGACCCAGTACTTC; clone_size: many; v_call: TRBV5-1; d_call: TRBD1; j_call: TRBJ2-5
cdr3_aa: CASSQSFQPSYEQYF; cdr3_nt: TGTGCCAGCAGCCAATCTTTCCAACCATCCTACGAGCAGTACTTC; clone_size: NA; v_call: TRBV7-6; d_call: NA; j_call: TRBJ2-7
cdr3_aa: CASSFYGQGEDQPQHF; cdr3_nt: TGTGCCAGCAGCTTTTACGGTCAGGGGGAAGATCAGCCCCAGCATTTT; clone_size: NA; v_call: TRBV5-6; d_call: TRBD1; j_call: TRBJ1-5
cdr3_aa: CSARDFGHPEQYF; cdr3_nt: TGCAGTGCTAGAGATTTCGGACACCCAGAGCAGTACTTC; clone_size: NA; v_call: TRBV20-1; d_call: NA; j_call: TRBJ2-7
cdr3_aa: CASSVTGSYNSPLHF; cdr3_nt: TGTGCCAGCAGCGTGACAGGGTCCTATAATTCACCCCTCCACTTT; clone_size: few; v_call: TRBV5-6; d_call: TRBD1; j_call: TRBJ1-6
cdr3_aa: CASSRPGQRGTQYF; cdr3_nt: TGTGCCAGCAGCCGTCCGGGACAGCGAGGTACGCAGTATTTT; clone_size: many; v_call: TRBV7-9; d_call: TRBD1; j_call: TRBJ2-3
cdr3_aa: CASSVSSEYNEQFF; cdr3_nt: TGTGCCAGCAGCGTAAGTTCAGAGTACAATGAGCAGTTCTTC; clone_size: NA; v_call: TRBV9; d_call: NA; j_call: TRBJ2-1
cdr3_aa: CAISRDSAYEQYF; cdr3_nt: TGTGCCATCAGTCGGGACAGCGCTTACGAGCAGTACTTC; clone_size: NA; v_call: TRBV10-3; d_call: TRBD1; j_call: TRBJ2-7
cdr3_aa: CSVESGTGHYEQYF; cdr3_nt: TGCAGCGTTGAAAGTGGGACAGGCCACTACGAGCAGTACTTC; clone_size: few; v_call: TRBV29-1; d_call: TRBD1; j_call: TRBJ2-7
cdr3_aa: CSVGLGNYGYTF; cdr3_nt: TGCAGCGTCGGCTTGGGAAACTATGGCTACACCTTC; clone_size: few; v_call: TRBV29-1; d_call: NA; j_call: TRBJ1-2
cdr3_aa: CASSPRGLAGGNEQFF; cdr3_nt: TGTGCCAGCAGCCCTAGGGGCCTAGCGGGGGGCAATGAGCAGTTCTTC; clone_size: many; v_call: TRBV7-8; d_call: TRBD2; j_call: TRBJ2-1
cdr3_aa: CASSIGTGGNQPQHF; cdr3_nt: TGTGCCAGTAGTATCGGCACGGGAGGCAATCAGCCCCAGCATTTT; clone_size: NA; v_call: TRBV19; d_call: NA; j_call: TRBJ1-5
cdr3_aa: CASRPLPTLINEQFF; cdr3_nt: TGCGCCAGCAGACCCTTACCAACCCTAATCAATGAGCAGTTCTTC; clone_size: NA; v_call: TRBV5-1; d_call: NA; j_call: TRBJ2-1
cdr3_aa: CSVVGQGNYGYTF; cdr3_nt: TGCAGCGTTGTCGGACAGGGTAACTATGGCTACACCTTC; clone_size: NA; v_call: TRBV29-1; d_call: TRBD1; j_call: TRBJ1-2
cdr3_aa: CASSLGFNNQPQHF; cdr3_nt: TGTGCCAGCAGTTTGGGTTTTAACAATCAGCCCCAGCATTTT; clone_size: NA; v_call: TRBV27; d_call: NA; j_call: TRBJ1-5
cdr3_aa: CSVYKESGELFF; cdr3_nt: TGCAGCGTTTACAAGGAGAGCGGGGAGCTGTTTTTT; clone_size: few; v_call: TRBV29-1; d_call: NA; j_call: TRBJ2-2
cdr3_aa: CASGLSGGTYNEQFF; cdr3_nt: TGCGCCAGCGGGCTCTCCGGCGGGACCTACAATGAGCAGTTCTTC; clone_size: NA; v_call: TRBV5-1; d_call: NA; j_call: TRBJ2-1
cdr3_aa: CATMGQLNTEAFF; cdr3_nt: TGTGCCACCATGGGACAGTTGAACACTGAAGCTTTCTTT; clone_size: NA; v_call: TRBV24-1; d_call: TRBD1; j_call: TRBJ1-1
cdr3_aa: CASIILVGDPSYNEQFF; cdr3_nt: TGTGCCAGCATCATCCTAGTGGGGGACCCTTCCTACAATGAGCAGTTCTTC; clone_size: NA; v_call: TRBV5-5; d_call: NA; j_call: TRBJ2-1
cdr3_aa: CASSLEGGTDAFF; cdr3_nt: TGCGCCAGCAGCTTGGAGGGCGGGACGGATGCTTTCTTT; clone_size: few; v_call: TRBV5-1; d_call: NA; j_call: TRBJ1-1